Sequencing of this T cell receptor (beta chain) was carried out in a study of blood T cell repertoires in COVID-19. Study overall: Whether acute or convalescent, the COVID-19 samples came from the United States, Italy and Spain. PBMCs, B-cell-depleted T cells, or T cells were the source of the cDNA or gDNA that made up the material.

The CDR3 contains 13 residues. V lost 5 bases, J lost 1 base, and 8 bases lay in between. Germline CDR1 is KGHSH and CDR2 is LQKENI. How the authors handled the data: Reference gene primer amplification gave estimated nucleated cell counts. Sequencing used immunoSEQ multiplex PCR; TCRdb keeps in-frame clones, though not all of them. That table furnishes V, J and clone size, whereas the DNA furnished D and trimming. The table shows roughly 100,000 clones, with more than 85% occurring only once. This sequence joins TRBV18 and TRBJ2-5; D remains unclear. The TCR sequence derives from a man aged 18-30 years with acute or convalescent COVID-19. Sequencing was done on a sample of peripheral blood. For the CDR3, the DNA is TGTGCCAGCTCATTCTCCCTCCAAGAGACCCAGTACTTC. This codes for CASSFSLQETQYF.